The following is a TCR beta chain sequence with its context. Its antigen remains unknown. TCRdb reprocessed the 5' RACE reads with MiXCR, giving one entry per CDR3 protein. This table holds about 720,000 distinct CDR3 sequences, roughly 18% found once. This record comes from a study of identical twins. The study's findings and limits: Its conclusions, products of cross-sectional statistical analysis, did not come from following the same donors. Weaker excess twin sharing was seen among beta out-of-frame sequences.

Trimming took 0 bases from V and 6 from J, leaving 12 bases between them. The CDR3 loop spans 14 amino acids. CDR1 is LGHNA and CDR2 is YSLEER in the germline V gene. Another study also made use of these data, one on T cells expressing NK-cell markers. That report notes: It was from sorted CD3+CD56+NKG2C+, CD3+CD56+NKG2C- and CD3+CD56-NKG2C+ T cells that TCR beta repertoires came.

The sequence derives from a woman aged 18 to 35 in good health. What was sequenced was PBMCs. The rearrangement joins TRBV4-3 to TRBJ2-7; weak D call: TRBD2 (5 bases). The CDR3 DNA follows: TGCGCCAGCAGCCAAGATTCCGGGATGGGCGAGCAGTACTTC. This gives the protein CASSQDSGMGEQYF.